These 16 T cell receptor beta chains came from one sample sequenced in a study of blood T cell repertoires in COVID-19. TCRdb keeps only in-frame clones here, not all; method: immunoSEQ multiplex PCR. The sample lists 70,000 or so clones, under 95% occurring once. Sequences were obtained from peripheral blood. The receptors were gathered from a human donor in a cohort sampled during active COVID-19.

The chain carries TRBV27 and TRBJ2-1; TRBD2 matches at 14 bases. J lost 3 bases, V lost 3 bases, and 13 bases had no gene match. Per the germline V gene, CDR1 is MNHEY and CDR2 is SMNVEV (reference sequence). The length of the CDR3 is 20 residues. CDR3 sequence: CASSFSGLAGGPTHYNEQFF. CDR3 nucleotide sequence: TGTGCCAGCAGTTTTTCCGGACTAGCGGGGGGCCCTACCCACTACAATGAGCAGTTCTTC.

The rearrangement joins TRBV11-2 to TRBJ1-3; TRBD1 agrees at 7 bases. Germline CDR1 reads SGHAT; CDR2 reads FQNNGV. The CDR3 is 17 amino acids. J was trimmed by 0 bases and V by 6 bases; bases with no gene match: 11. This chain's CDR3 is CASSPWDSLDSGNTIYF. For the CDR3, the DNA is TGTGCCAGCAGTCCATGGGACAGCTTAGACTCTGGAAACACCATATATTTT. The full variable domain, in which reference TRBV11-2 and TRBJ1-3 provide the parts outside the CDR3, is EAGVAQSPRYKIIEKRQSVAFWCNPISGHATLYWYQQILGQGPKLLIQFQNNGVVDDSQLPKDRFSAERLKGVDSTLKIQPAKLEDSAVYLCASSPWDSLDSGNTIYFGEGSWLTVV.

The chain uses TRBV6-5 and TRBJ2-7, with D maybe TRBD1 (6 bases). The CDR3 has 12 amino acids. The germline V gene has CDR1 MNHEY and CDR2 SVGAGI. V lost 6 bases to trimming and J lost 3 bases, with 9 bases between them. The DNA for the CDR3 is TGTGCCAGCAGGTCGGACAGCTACGAGCAGTACTTC. This encodes CASRSDSYEQYF.

The J gene is TRBJ2-7, the V gene TRBV15; tentative D call: TRBD1 (6 bases). Germline V gene sequence: CDR1 LNHNV, CDR2 YYDKDF (reference sequence). V was clipped by 0 bases and J by 6 bases, with 12 bases between them. This CDR3 region has 14 residues. The CDR3 bases are TGTGCCACCAGCAGAGACACTACAGGGACCGAGCAGTACTTC. As protein: CATSRDTTGTEQYF.

This clone has only one observation. The V gene is TRBV5-1, the J gene TRBJ2-3; 8 bases agree with TRBD1. V was clipped by 7 bases and J by 5 bases; unmatched bases: 12. This CDR3 region has 15 residues. Germline lookup yields CDR1 SGHRS and CDR2 YFSETQ. In nucleotides, the CDR3 is TGCGCCAGCCGTCGCCGGGACAGGTCACAAGATACGCAGTATTTT. Translation gives CASRRRDRSQDTQYF.

V is TRBV11-1 and J is TRBJ1-1, with 7 nucleotides matching TRBD1. V shed 5 bases and J 4 bases; nucleotides not matched to a gene: 4. Germline V gene lookup returns CDR1 SGHAT and CDR2 FQDESV (reference sequence). This CDR3 contains 13 residues. This CDR3 is CASSRQGSTEAFF. The DNA for the CDR3 is TGTGCCAGCAGCCGACAGGGTTCCACTGAAGCTTTCTTT.

The chain couples TRBV6-6 to TRBJ1-2; D remains ambiguous. V lost 6 bases, J lost 4 bases, and 9 bases lay in between. The CDR3 length is 12 residues. CDR1 is MNHNY, CDR2 SVGAGI, per germline (reference sequence). CDR3 amino acids: CASRSLSYGYTF. CDR3 in DNA: TGTGCCAGCAGAAGTCTTAGCTATGGCTACACCTTC.

The chain recombines TRBV2 with TRBJ2-7; 9 bases line up with TRBD1. V shed 8 bases and J 0 bases; nucleotides not matched to a gene: 5. Germline assignment: CDR1 SNHLY and CDR2 FYNNEI. The CDR3 has 14 residues. CDR3 sequence: CASLGTGSSYEQYF. As DNA, the CDR3 is TGTGCCAGCCTAGGGACAGGGAGCTCCTACGAGCAGTACTTC.

V is TRBV2 and J is TRBJ2-7, with D possibly matching TRBD2 (6 bases). Germline V gives CDR1 SNHLY, CDR2 FYNNEI. The CDR3 is made up of 14 amino acids. Trimming cost V 7 bases and J 3 bases, with 16 bases left between them. The CDR3 DNA reads TGTGCCAGCAAGTGGATGGGGGGTATCTACGAGCAGTACTTC. Translated: CASKWMGGIYEQYF.

This CDR3 reads CASSHPVTGSPLYEQYF. For the CDR3, the DNA is TGTGCCAGCAGCCACCCGGTTACAGGGTCCCCCCTTTACGAGCAGTACTTC. This chain connects TRBV14 to TRBJ2-7; D might be TRBD1 (6 bases). The germline gives CDR1 SGHDN, CDR2 FVKESK. The CDR3 loop spans 17 amino acids. Trimming took off 3 bases at V and 4 bases at J, with 22 bases between the two ends.

This sequence joins TRBV27 and TRBJ1-1; TRBD1 agrees at 7 bases. Germline CDR1 reads MNHEY; CDR2 reads SMNVEV (reference sequence). V trimming: 2 bases; J trimming: 8 bases; junction bases outside the gene matches: 5. The CDR3 totals 13 residues. DNA for the CDR3: TGTGCCAGCAGTTTAGAGGGGGCGGGAGAAGCTTTCTTT. This translates into CASSLEGAGEAFF.

This clone has a single count. The chain has TRBV5-5 and TRBJ2-6; D might be TRBD1 (5 bases). CDR1 is SGHKS and CDR2 is YYEKEE in the germline V gene (reference sequence). Trimming pared 1 base from V and 0 bases from J, leaving 14 bases between. There are 18 residues in the CDR3. For the CDR3, the DNA is TGTGCCAGCAGCTTGTTCAAGGGGTCAGTCTCTGGGGCCAACGTCCTGACTTTC. Translating gives CASSLFKGSVSGANVLTF.

This clone was counted once. In DNA form, the CDR3 reads TGTGCCAGCAGCGGGACTTTCTCTGGAAACACCATATATTTT. Its translation is CASSGTFSGNTIYF. V usage is TRBV7-2 and J usage is TRBJ1-3; maybe TRBD1 (5 bases). CDR1 and CDR2 (germline): SGHTA, FQGNSA. The CDR3 is made up of 14 amino acids. Trimming stripped 5 bases from V and 0 bases from J, with 8 bases between.

J is TRBJ2-7 and V is TRBV5-1, with 9 bases identical to TRBD1. Germline-derived CDR1 and CDR2 are SGHRS and YFSETQ. Trimming at V came to 2 bases and at J to 0 bases, leaving 12 bases not matched to a gene. The CDR3 is made up of 18 amino acids. CDR3 sequence reads: CASSFTGQGTFSSYEQYF. For the CDR3, the DNA is TGCGCCAGCAGCTTCACAGGACAGGGGACGTTTAGCTCCTACGAGCAGTACTTC.

The chain uses TRBV2 and TRBJ1-4; D possibly corresponds to TRBD1 (5 bases). The CDR3 length is 15 residues. The germline gives CDR1 SNHLY, CDR2 FYNNEI. Between the trimmed V and J ends, which lost 6 bases and 2 bases, there was a span of 13 bases. CDR3 residues: CASRTTGGTNEKLFF. DNA for the CDR3: TGTGCCAGCAGGACTACGGGGGGGACTAATGAAAAACTGTTTTTT.

The rearrangement links TRBV6-2 or TRBV6-3 to TRBJ1-1; D remains unclear. Germline values: CDR1 MNHEY, CDR2 SVGEGT. The CDR3 is 13 amino acids. V gave up 2 bases and J gave up 5 bases, with 9 bases separating them. The CDR3 loop reads CASSYQDGTEAFF. Here the CDR3 DNA reads TGTGCCAGCAGTTACCAGGATGGGACTGAAGCTTTCTTT.